These T cell receptor gamma chains were read from a single sample in a study of fetal and pediatric gammadelta thymocytes. TCRdb re-analyzed the reads via CATT. The sample has a few hundred gamma-chain clones; 4.5% to 5.5% are singletons. The sequencing sample was made of non-Vgamma9Vdelta2 gamma-delta T cells from the thymus. Source of these receptors: a child who underwent cardiac surgery and was recorded as healthy. Each CDR3 is given with its conserved first and last residue. Some rows have no size entry. The others give once, few or many, or a class for an expanded clone.

>TRGV9|hyperexpanded
CALWEAGLIGYKKLF
>TRGV4|large
CATWEYYYKKLF
>TRGV2|few
CATWDGRYMKKLF
>TRGV4|large
CATWFSSSDWIKTF
>TRGV4|medium-sized
CATWDGPWAARKLF
>TRGV2|medium-sized
CATWDGYLGSKKLF
>TRGV4|NA
CATWDSPSNYYKKLF
>TRGV9|large
CALWEWEAYYKKLF
>TRGV5|large
CATWDSANYYKKLF
>TRGV5|large
CATWEWDYKKLF
>TRGV2|medium-sized
CATWVHYKKLF
>TRGV3|large
CATWDGQGNYKKLF
>TRGV3|medium-sized
CATWTAYYKKLF
>TRGV3|once
CATWDRLVLF
>TRGV5|large
CATWVGTTYYKKLF
>TRGV2|large
CATWDEDKKLF
>TRGV8|large
CATWDTRYTGWFKIF
>TRGV5|large
CATWDSTNYYKKLF
>TRGV2|large
CATWDGPYYKKLF
>TRGV8|medium-sized
CATWDNPNTGWFKIF
>TRGV8|large
CATWDRPDRYYKKLF
>TRGV8|large
CATWDFSSDWIKTF
>TRGV5|NA
CATWDRRATGWFKIF
>TRGV8|few
CATWDRPDRYYMKLF
>TRGV5P|few
CATWGGGWIKTF
>TRGV2|hyperexpanded
CATSDWIKTF
>TRGV9|hyperexpanded
CALWEVPYYKKLF
>TRGV5|large
CATWDRPHYKKLF
>TRGV8|medium-sized
CATWERYYYKKLF
>TRGV2|large
CATWDGPDKKLF
>TRGV8|large
CATWDIRRFYYKKLF
>TRGV9|medium-sized
CALWEVQSVEKRKLF
>TRGV2|large
CATWDLPGWFKIF
>TRGV5|large
CATWDSHLKKLF
>TRGV5|large
CATWDTSFGYKKLF
>TRGV9|medium-sized
CALWEARLFGKLF
>TRGV4|few
CATWDGRGDWIKTF
>TRGV4|large
CATWDGRDWIKTF
>TRGV8|large
CATWDFSYYKKLF
>TRGV5|hyperexpanded
CATWDWYYKKLF
>TRGV5|large
CATWANTYYKKLF
>TRGV8|large
CATWGHYYKKLF
>TRGV2|large
CATWDGVKKLF